The T cell receptor beta chain under discussion was sequenced for a study of shared clonotypes between healthy human individuals. Study results and limitations: Clonotype sharing levels among donors were expected to vary with sequencing depth.

The CDR3 runs 17 residues. The V end was cut by 4 bases, the J end by 0 bases, with 16 bases between. The germline V gene has CDR1 MNHEY and CDR2 SMNVEV (reference sequence). At the deep level, the assay was run. As originally analysed: Quality scores were absent from the junction-only immunoSEQ sequences, so filtering differed. Data came from immunoSEQ multiplex PCR; TCRdb stores just in-frame clones and leaves some out. Clone size and V and J calls were adopted from that table, with D and trimming inferred from the DNA. The table has 750,000 to 1,000,000 clones, 80% to 95% seen once; the top ten hold approximately 25%. In regard to this clone: Its antigen remains unidentified.

The naive CD8 population came from CD45RO-negative cells selected for CCR7, without terminally differentiated effector memory CD45RA+ cells. This receptor was identified in a man between 25 and 39 years old in good health. This chain connects TRBV27 to TRBJ2-1; no firm D call. The sample was naive CD8+ T cells sorted from blood. The CDR3 reads CASSSATEPSSYNEQFF. For the CDR3, the DNA is TGTGCCAGCAGTTCGGCAACTGAACCGAGCTCCTACAATGAGCAGTTCTTC.